This TCR beta chain was obtained from a study of cytomegalovirus exposure and HLA in healthy donors. In the study overall: The same platform used for the approximately 670 first-cohort repertoires was also used for the roughly 120 validation repertoires, as a later analysis reported.

TCRdb's copy holds only in-frame clones and misses some; the assay was immunoSEQ multiplex PCR. The sample has 100,000 to 150,000 clones, 85% to 90% seen once. V shed 1 base and J 7 bases; nucleotides not matched to a gene: 1. Germline CDR1 and CDR2: SGHVS and FNYEAQ. The CDR3 runs to 13 residues. The V and J genes are TRBV7-6 and TRBJ2-7; 10 bases align to TRBD2. The TCR comes from a man aged 30-40 years in good health and CMV-seronegative. Sequencing used PBMCs. CDR3 sequence: CASSLGTSGEQYF. The CDR3 DNA reads as TGTGCCAGCAGCTTAGGGACTAGCGGTGAGCAGTACTTC.